One and the same sample provided the 3 T cell receptor beta chains below, sequenced in a study of blood T cell dynamics during melanoma immunotherapy. The time point denotes: week 3, after first cycle of checkpoint inhibitor. TCRdb's copy holds only in-frame clones and misses some; the assay was immunoSEQ multiplex PCR. The sample consists of about 7,600 clones, 88% of them appearing once. Sequences were derived from blood, sampled from a patient treated with checkpoint blockade. The origin of the receptors is a human donor with melanoma.

V usage is TRBV7-2 and J usage is TRBJ2-7; TRBD2 aligns across 7 bases. The germline CDR1 and CDR2 sequences are SGHTA and FQGNSA. The CDR3 length is 16 residues. Germline trimming cut 6 bases from V and 2 bases from J; bases unmatched to any gene: 13. CDR3 bases: TGTGCCAGCAGGACAGACAGCGGGGTCAGGACCTACGAGCAGTACTTC. It yields the protein CASRTDSGVRTYEQYF.

This chain links TRBV9 with TRBJ2-1, with TRBD1 identical over 8 bases. The junction had 17 bases not matched to a gene; V was cut back by 4 bases and J by 8 bases. The germline gives CDR1 SGDLS, CDR2 YYNGEE. This CDR3 has 17 residues. The CDR3 bases are TGTGCCAGCAGCCTTGCCCAGGGGCAGGGGGCGCGGGATGAGCAGTTCTTC. Translation gives CASSLAQGQGARDEQFF. Complete variable domain (other parts from reference TRBV9 and TRBJ2-1): DSGVTQTPKHLITATGQRVTLRCSPRSGDLSVYWYQQSLDQGLQFLIQYYNGEERAKGNILERFSAQQFPDLHSELNLSSLELGDSALYFCASSLAQGQGARDEQFFGPGTRLTVL.

The gene calls are TRBV7-6 and TRBJ2-7; D gene uncertain. The V gene's germline CDR1 is SGHVS and CDR2 FNYEAQ. Trimming took 1 base from V and 1 from J, leaving 11 bases between them. The CDR3 is 15 residues long. The CDR3 reads CASSLELGSSYEQYF. DNA of the CDR3: TGTGCCAGCAGCTTAGAGCTAGGGTCGTCCTACGAGCAGTACTTC.